This is a list of T cell receptor beta chains from one sample in a study of blood T cell repertoires in COVID-19. Sequencing used immunoSEQ multiplex PCR; TCRdb keeps in-frame clones, though not all of them. Of about 27,000 clones listed, more than 80% were seen once; the top ten hold about 42%. Sequencing input: peripheral blood. These receptors were taken from an elderly woman with acute or convalescent COVID-19. Each CDR3 is given with its conserved first and last residue. Each record gives: CDR3 DNA, CDR3 protein, D gene, V gene, clone size, J gene. The D gene is left open where the match is weak. Expanded clones get a size class; other rows say once, few or many, or leave the size out.

TGTGCCAGGACAGGGGTGTTGGAAAAACTGTTTTTT	CARTGVLEKLFF	TRBD1	TRBV19	.	TRBJ1-4
TGTGCCAGCAGTCCCTCGGGACTAGCGGGGAAAGTAGAGCAGTTCTTC	CASSPSGLAGKVEQFF	TRBD2	TRBV28	once	TRBJ2-1
TGTGCCAGCAGCCCCAGAAGGTTAGCAGCGAACACAGATACGCAGTATTTT	CASSPRRLAANTDTQYF	.	TRBV11-2	.	TRBJ2-3
TGTGCCAGCAGCCGTCAAACAGGGTACGAAAAACTGTTTTTT	CASSRQTGYEKLFF	.	TRBV3-1/TRBV3-2	.	TRBJ1-4
TGTGCCAGCAGTTTAGCCGGGGAGGGGTTAGAAAAACTGTTTTTT	CASSLAGEGLEKLFF	.	TRBV28	.	TRBJ1-4
TGTGCCAGCAGCTTAGGCGGGAGGGGTATAAAAGAGACCCAGTACTTC	CASSLGGRGIKETQYF	TRBD2	TRBV7-9	once	TRBJ2-5
TGTGCTAGTGCCCCCGGTGCCTACAATCAGCCCCAGCATTTT	CASAPGAYNQPQHF	.	TRBV12-5	.	TRBJ1-5
TGTGCCAGCAGCTTGGAGGCGTATAGGGGGCGAGTTTGGAACACTGAAGCTTTCTTT	CASSLEAYRGRVWNTEAFF	TRBD1	TRBV5-6	.	TRBJ1-1
TGTGCCAGCAGCTCGAGGGACAGGCCGAACACTGAAGCTTTCTTT	CASSSRDRPNTEAFF	TRBD1	TRBV9	.	TRBJ1-1
TGTGCCAGCAGCCTAACAGTGGCTAATGAAAAACTGTTTTTT	CASSLTVANEKLFF	.	TRBV9	.	TRBJ1-4
TGTGCCAGCAGCTTAGGACGGCGGGACAATGAGCAGTTCTTC	CASSLGRRDNEQFF	.	TRBV7-2	.	TRBJ2-1
TGTGCCAGCGAGGGACAGGGCTCCCCTATCTCCTCTGGAAACACCATATATTTT	CASEGQGSPISSGNTIYF	TRBD1	TRBV7-9	.	TRBJ1-3
TGTGCCAGCAGCGTAGGGCAGGTTACTGAAAAACTGTTTTTT	CASSVGQVTEKLFF	.	TRBV9	.	TRBJ1-4
TGTGCCAGCAGCTTAGATGGGCTAAATGAAAAACTGTTTTTT	CASSLDGLNEKLFF	.	TRBV7-2	.	TRBJ1-4
TGTGCCAGCAGTCCTTCGGGACTAGCATCCCATGAGCAGTTCTTC	CASSPSGLASHEQFF	TRBD2	TRBV6-5	.	TRBJ2-1
TGTGCCAGAAGAGGGAAAGCCGAAGGGGAGGGCCGCAATGAGCAGTTCTTC	CARRGKAEGEGRNEQFF	TRBD2	TRBV5-3	.	TRBJ2-1
TGTGCCAGCAGTACCAGGGGAACCGACAGGAATGAGCAGTTCTTC	CASSTRGTDRNEQFF	.	TRBV9	.	TRBJ2-1
TGTGCCAGCAGTAGACCCCCCGGGACAGGGAGAACCGGGGAGCTGTTTTTT	CASSRPPGTGRTGELFF	TRBD1	TRBV6-2/TRBV6-3	.	TRBJ2-2
TGTGCCAGCGGCGGGGGGAATAATTCACCCCTCCACTTT	CASGGGNNSPLHF	.	TRBV2	.	TRBJ1-6
TGCGCCAGCAGCCCGGACAGGGAGATTTCACCCCTCCACTTT	CASSPDREISPLHF	TRBD1	TRBV5-1	.	TRBJ1-6
TGTGCCAGCAATCAGGGCGGCACACCTGGGGCCAACGTCCTGACTTTC	CASNQGGTPGANVLTF	.	TRBV28	.	TRBJ2-6
TGTGCCAGCAGCCGGTTGCCCGGGGGGGGGACTGAAGCTTTCTTT	CASSRLPGGGTEAFF	.	TRBV14	.	TRBJ1-1
TGTGCCAGCAGTTACTATGGGCAGGGGGCGCCCCTCCACTTT	CASSYYGQGAPLHF	TRBD1	TRBV6-5	.	TRBJ1-6
TGTGCCAGCAGTTACTCGTATGGGGGCAGGGAGAGTGGCTACACCTTC	CASSYSYGGRESGYTF	.	TRBV6-5	.	TRBJ1-2
TGTGCCAGCAGCCATGGGGACAGGGAAAACTATGGCTACACCTTC	CASSHGDRENYGYTF	TRBD1	TRBV3-1/TRBV3-2	.	TRBJ1-2
TGTGCCAGCAGTCCGAGCGGCAGTGAAGCTTTCTTT	CASSPSGSEAFF	.	TRBV12-3/TRBV12-4	.	TRBJ1-1
TGCAGCGGCGGCCTGGGAGCGGGGGGGCCCGGGGTCTTC	CSGGLGAGGPGVF	TRBD2	TRBV29-1	.	TRBJ2-1
TGTGCCACCAGTGATAGCCGTATGGAGACCCAGTACTTC	CATSDSRMETQYF	.	TRBV24-1	.	TRBJ2-5
TGTGCCAGCAGTTCTAACCCAGGGTACGAGCAGTACTTC	CASSSNPGYEQYF	.	TRBV28	few	TRBJ2-7
TGTGCCAGCTCACCACAGGGAGGTGAAAAACTGTTTTTT	CASSPQGGEKLFF	.	TRBV18	once	TRBJ1-4
TGCGCCAGCAAATCCGCGGGACAGGGTTTTGATACGCAGTATTTT	CASKSAGQGFDTQYF	TRBD1	TRBV5-1	few	TRBJ2-3
TGCGCCAGCAGCTTGGGGGTATCTCTAGGGGTTGAGCCCCAGCATTTT	CASSLGVSLGVEPQHF	.	TRBV5-1	few	TRBJ1-5
TGTGCCAGCTCACCATTAGCGGGGGGCGAAACCGGGGAGCTGTTTTTT	CASSPLAGGETGELFF	TRBD2	TRBV18	once	TRBJ2-2
TGCAGCGTTGGCAGGGCCCCCACTGAAGCTTTCTTT	CSVGRAPTEAFF	.	TRBV29-1	.	TRBJ1-1
TGTGCCATCAGTGGTGACGGGGGAAACACCATATATTTT	CAISGDGGNTIYF	.	TRBV10-3	.	TRBJ1-3
TGTGCCAGCAGCTTAGCTCTCCGGGTCGAGCAGTACTTC	CASSLALRVEQYF	.	TRBV7-8	.	TRBJ2-7
TGTGCCAGCTCACCCCTGACTAGCGAAACGGCGTTGGGGCAGTTCTTC	CASSPLTSETALGQFF	TRBD2	TRBV18	.	TRBJ2-1
TGTGCCAGCAGCCCTCTAGCGGGGGCCCACGAGCAGTACTTC	CASSPLAGAHEQYF	TRBD2	TRBV3-1/TRBV3-2	.	TRBJ2-7